A single sample is the source of the 32 T cell receptor beta chains below, sequenced in a study of human T cells and chemical hapten exposure. Noted time point: patch test 3, about 24 weeks after DPC sensitization. Specified treatment: therapeutic diphenylcyclopropenone sensitization with weekly scalp DPC. TCRdb passed the RACE reads through MiXCR, listing each CDR3 protein once. The sample records 95,000 to 150,000 distinct CDR3 sequences, about 11% being singletons. The sample consisted of whole blood, taken in connection with sensitization to the hapten diphenylcyclopropenone (DPC). The source is a woman aged 45-59 years with alopecia areata. Some clones in this sample may be carry-over from other donors' samples.

This clonotype was observed many times. The genes are TRBV29-1 and TRBJ2-3, with D unclear. Germline CDR1 SQVTM, CDR2 ANQGSEA. CDR3 length equals 11 residues. Trimming left V 4 bases short and J 2 bases short, with 4 bases between. The CDR3 DNA sequence: TGCAGCGTTGTGGCCACAGATACGCAGTATTTT. This sequence encodes CSVVATDTQYF.

This chain links TRBV15 with TRBJ2-6, with D unresolved. This CDR3 spans 15 amino acids. Germline lookup yields CDR1 LNHNV and CDR2 YYDKDF (reference sequence). Trimming stripped 3 bases from V and 2 bases from J, with 8 bases between. CDR3 nucleotides: TGTGCCACCAGCAGTCCCTACCCTGGGGCCAACGTCCTGACTTTC. Translating it yields CATSSPYPGANVLTF.

The V gene is TRBV7-9, the J gene TRBJ2-1, with TRBD2 matching over 11 bases. V shed 2 bases and J 1 base; nucleotides not matched to a gene: 10. The CDR3 extends over 19 amino acids. Germline V lookup: CDR1 SEHNR, CDR2 FQNEAQ (reference sequence). CDR3 sequence (DNA): TGTGCCAGCAGCTTACCGTTCCTAGCGGGAGGTCGTTCCTACAATGAGCAGTTCTTC. This encodes CASSLPFLAGGRSYNEQFF.

CDR3 nucleotide sequence: TGTGCCAGCAGTTTTCTGGTTAGCAATCAGCCCCAGCATTTT. Translated: CASSFLVSNQPQHF. The gene calls are TRBV12-3 or TRBV12-4 and TRBJ1-5; D gene ambiguous. The germline V and J ends were trimmed by 3 bases and 0 bases, with 6 bases remaining between them. This CDR3 is built from 14 residues.

This clonotype was seen a few times. This rearrangement joins TRBV29-1 to TRBJ1-1, with 8 bases aligning to TRBD1. The V gene's germline CDR1 is SQVTM and CDR2 ANQGSEA. This CDR3 comprises 13 residues. Losses at the gene ends were 5 bases for V and 0 bases for J; bases not matched to a gene: 2. In DNA form, the CDR3 reads TGCAGCGTTCCAGGGGGCATGAACACTGAAGCTTTCTTT. Protein: CSVPGGMNTEAFF.

This clonotype was found many times. The chain carries TRBV18 and TRBJ2-5, with D possibly being TRBD2 (7 bases). The V end lost 2 bases, the J end lost 5 bases, and 15 bases lay between the germline ends. The CDR3 is made up of 15 amino acids. The germline gives CDR1 KGHSH, CDR2 LQKENI. For the CDR3, the DNA is TGTGCCAGCTCACCATACGCGGGGGCAGAGGAGACCCAGTACTTC. Translated, it gives CASSPYAGAEETQYF.

In its sample, this clonotype was seen many times. The chain links TRBV21-1 to TRBJ2-7; the table's D call of TRBD1 was not tested on the DNA. TRBV21-1 is a pseudogene. This CDR3 is 16 amino acids long. CDR3 sequence (DNA): TGTGCCAGCAGCAAAGACGGGTATCCCCCTACCTACGAGCAGTACTTC. Translating it yields CASSKDGYPPTYEQYF.

The chain is built from TRBV6-6 and TRBJ1-2; 7 nucleotides agree with TRBD1. This CDR3 has 14 residues. Germline V gives CDR1 MNHNY, CDR2 SVGAGI (reference sequence). The V segment lost 4 bases and the J segment 0 bases; nucleotides outside the gene matches: 2. The CDR3 DNA follows: TGTGCCAGCAGTTTGCAGGGGGCTAACTATGGCTACACCTTC. Translated, it gives CASSLQGANYGYTF.

The rearrangement joins TRBV29-1 to TRBJ1-2; the match to TRBD1 covers 9 bases. Germline CDR1 SQVTM, CDR2 ANQGSEA. The CDR3 is 13 residues long. The trim removed 6 bases at V and 6 bases at J, leaving 8 bases unmatched. CDR3 DNA sequence: TGCAGCGTAGAATACAGGGGGCCGGATGGCTACACCTTC. As protein: CSVEYRGPDGYTF.

This clonotype was found a few times. V is TRBV20-1 and J is TRBJ2-3; D perhaps matches TRBD2 (5 bases). The CDR3 spans 14 residues. Germline V lookup: CDR1 DFQATT, CDR2 SNEGSKA (reference sequence). V lost 5 bases, J lost 5 bases, and 17 bases lay in between. The CDR3 is CSASHPGDKDTQYF. DNA of the CDR3: TGCAGTGCTTCACACCCCGGGGATAAAGATACGCAGTATTTT.

The V call is TRBV6-5, the J call TRBJ2-7; D call uncertain. CDR1 MNHEY and CDR2 SVGAGI come from the germline V gene. V was shortened by 8 bases and J by 2 bases, with 13 bases between the two germline ends. The CDR3 sequence is 13 residues long. This CDR3 is CASSPRAAYEQYF. The CDR3 bases are TGTGCCAGCTCCCCTCGAGCAGCCTACGAGCAGTACTTC.

The chain couples TRBV18 to TRBJ2-7; 7 positions match TRBD1. V lost 6 bases and J lost 5; bases outside the gene matches: 4. From germline, CDR1 is KGHSH and CDR2 LQKENI. The CDR3 length is 12 residues. CDR3: CASSRTGDEQYF. The CDR3 DNA is TGTGCCAGCTCCCGGACAGGAGACGAGCAGTACTTC.

V is TRBV6-5 and J is TRBJ1-1; possible D gene TRBD1, 6 bases. Trimming left V 0 bases short and J 6 bases short, with 14 bases between. Germline CDR1 and CDR2: MNHEY and SVGAGI. The CDR3 totals 15 residues. CDR3 sequence reads: CASSYSGGAGPEAFF. DNA for the CDR3: TGTGCCAGCAGTTACTCCGGGGGCGCCGGGCCTGAAGCTTTCTTT.

The chain joins TRBV7-2 to TRBJ1-3; D not resolved. The ends were cut back, 1 base at V and 4 bases at J, with 14 bases in the middle. This CDR3 is 16 amino acids long. Looked up from germline, CDR1 is SGHTA and CDR2 is FQGNSA. CDR3 sequence (DNA): TGTGCCAGCAGCTTAGGAGGGTTAGTGGACGGAAACACCATATATTTT. Translation: CASSLGGLVDGNTIYF.

The table lists this clonotype with a few counts. The V and J genes are TRBV30 and TRBJ1-3; D not certain. V was trimmed by 3 bases and J by 4 bases, leaving 4 bases between them. The CDR3 consists of 11 residues. The germline V gene encodes CDR1 GTSNPN and CDR2 SVGIG (reference sequence). The CDR3 here is CAWSSGNTIYF. The DNA of the CDR3 is TGTGCCTGGAGCTCCGGAAACACCATATATTTT.

The chain links TRBV5-5 to TRBJ1-5, with D perhaps matching TRBD1 (6 bases). The CDR3 spans 15 residues. The germline V gene encodes CDR1 SGHKS and CDR2 YYEKEE (reference sequence). The V end was cut by 4 bases, the J end by 2 bases, with 13 bases between. The DNA of the CDR3 is TGTGCCAGCAGCGGGCCGGACAGTCGCAATCAGCCCCAGCATTTT. Translated, it gives CASSGPDSRNQPQHF. The full variable domain, in which reference TRBV5-5 and TRBJ1-5 provide the parts outside the CDR3, is DAGVTQSPTHLIKTRGQQVTLRCSPISGHKSVSWYQQVLGQGPQFIFQYYEKEERGRGNFPDRFSARQFPNYSSELNVNALLLGDSALYLCASSGPDSRNQPQHFGDGTRLSIL.

This clonotype was seen repeatedly, ten times or more. The CDR3 nucleotides read TGTGCCAGCAGTTCCCCGGGTCTGCTAGATACGCAGTATTTT. Translation gives CASSSPGLLDTQYF. This chain uses TRBV6-5 with TRBJ2-3, with D uncertain. Germline assignment: CDR1 MNHEY and CDR2 SVGAGI. V was cut by 4 bases and J by 5 bases, with 13 bases left in between. This CDR3 comprises 14 residues.

This chain uses TRBV12-3 or TRBV12-4 with TRBJ1-5, with D tentatively TRBD1 (5 bases). Trimming shortened V by 5 bases and J by 13 bases, and 21 bases separated the two germline ends. The CDR3 sequence is 14 residues long. Here the CDR3 DNA reads TGTGCCAGCAGTGTCCGACAAGGGGCCTTTTCGCAGCATTTT. Translation gives CASSVRQGAFSQHF.

This clonotype has more than one count but fewer than ten. The chain joins TRBV15 to TRBJ2-4; D is tentatively TRBD1 or TRBD2 (5 bases each). The CDR3 totals 17 residues. V was pared by 4 bases and J by 0 bases, with 16 bases between. Germline CDR1 LNHNV, CDR2 YYDKDF (reference sequence). Here the CDR3 reads CATSTLGTTTAKNIQYF. CDR3 DNA: TGTGCCACCAGCACATTGGGGACCACAACAGCCAAAAACATTCAGTACTTC. Complete variable domain (other parts from reference TRBV15 and TRBJ2-4): DAMVIQNPRYQVTQFGKPVTLSCSQTLNHNVMYWYQQKSSQAPKLLFHYYDKDFNNEADTPDNFQSRRPNTSFCFLDIRSPGLGDTAMYLCATSTLGTTTAKNIQYFGAGTRLSVL.

This clonotype was observed at least ten times. V and J are TRBV6-5 and TRBJ1-5; unclear D gene. Trimming pared 8 bases from V and 1 base from J, leaving 9 bases between. This CDR3 has 13 residues. Germline loops: CDR1 MNHEY, CDR2 SVGAGI. CDR3 residues: CASRATSNQPQHF. The CDR3 nucleotides are TGTGCCAGCCGAGCAACCAGCAATCAGCCCCAGCATTTT.

This clonotype was detected ten times or more. The chain employs TRBV24-1 and TRBJ2-5, with D possibly being TRBD2 (5 bases). The CDR3 loop spans 14 amino acids. Germline values: CDR1 KGHDR, CDR2 SFDVKD. The ends were cut back, 4 bases at V and 4 bases at J, with 12 bases in the middle. CDR3 sequence reads: CATSDTDRGETQYF. CDR3 coding DNA: TGTGCCACCAGTGACACGGACCGGGGAGAGACCCAGTACTTC.

This clonotype was observed a few times. The gene calls are TRBV4-2 and TRBJ2-1; 10 nucleotides agree with TRBD2. Per germline, CDR1 LGHNA and CDR2 YNFKEQ. The V segment lost 0 bases and the J segment 7 bases; nucleotides outside the gene matches: 6. The CDR3 runs to 16 residues. This CDR3 reads CASSQDPAGGINEQFF. The CDR3 DNA reads as TGTGCCAGCAGCCAAGATCCAGCGGGAGGGATAAATGAGCAGTTCTTC.

The V gene is TRBV7-8, the J gene TRBJ2-3; the D is unclear. The V gene lost 5 bases and the J gene lost 0 bases, with 15 bases spanning the gap. There are 16 residues in the CDR3. CDR1 and CDR2 (germline): SGHVS, FQNEAQ. This CDR3 is CASSPAASHSTDTQYF. CDR3 DNA sequence: TGTGCCAGCAGCCCCGCAGCATCACATAGCACAGATACGCAGTATTTT.

This clonotype was seen more than once but under ten times. The chain recombines TRBV9 with TRBJ1-1; D not certain. CDR1 is SGDLS, CDR2 YYNGEE, per germline. V gave up 4 bases and J gave up 3 bases, with 16 bases separating them. The CDR3 consists of 15 residues. The CDR3 sequence is CASSLRQVGDTEAFF. The CDR3 DNA sequence: TGTGCCAGCAGCCTGCGGCAGGTCGGGGACACTGAAGCTTTCTTT.

The chain couples TRBV7-8 to TRBJ2-7; TRBD2 aligns across 7 bases. The trim removed 5 bases at V and 5 bases at J, leaving 15 bases unmatched. The V gene's germline CDR1 is SGHVS and CDR2 FQNEAQ. This CDR3 region has 16 residues. The CDR3, as DNA: TGTGCCAGCAGCCCCCCCCCCTGGACTAGGGAAGACGAGCAGTACTTC. Its protein product is CASSPPPWTREDEQYF.

The rearrangement uses TRBV27 and TRBJ1-5; D perhaps matches TRBD1 (5 bases). Germline loops: CDR1 MNHEY, CDR2 SMNVEV (reference sequence). The V end was cut by 3 bases, the J end by 0 bases, with 9 bases between. This CDR3 has 15 residues. The CDR3 DNA follows: TGTGCCAGCAGTTTGGGGGGTCATAGCAATCAGCCCCAGCATTTT. Translation gives CASSLGGHSNQPQHF.

The chain links TRBV3-1 to TRBJ1-3; weak D call: TRBD1 (5 bases). CDR3 length: 15 residues. V dropped 0 bases and J dropped 4 bases, with 10 bases sitting between them. The germline V gene encodes CDR1 LGHDT and CDR2 YNNKEL (reference sequence). CDR3 amino acids: CASSQEGERGNTIYF. CDR3 DNA: TGTGCCAGCAGCCAAGAAGGGGAAAGAGGAAACACCATATATTTT.

V usage is TRBV18 and J usage is TRBJ2-7; the match to TRBD1 covers 7 bases. Germline CDR1 is KGHSH and CDR2 is LQKENI. This CDR3 is built from 13 residues. V shed 5 bases and J 6 bases; nucleotides not matched to a gene: 7. In DNA form, the CDR3 reads TGTGCCAGCTCAGTTAAGGGGGCTCGCGAGCAGTACTTC. Protein: CASSVKGAREQYF.

There are many counts of this clonotype. The J gene is TRBJ2-5, the V gene TRBV20-1, with 14 bases that match TRBD2. V was pared by 1 base and J by 5 bases, with 12 bases of the junction left unmatched. Germline V gene lookup returns CDR1 DFQATT and CDR2 SNEGSKA (reference sequence). The length of the CDR3 is 18 residues. The CDR3 coding sequence is TGCAGTGCTAGAGCGCTGACTAGCGGGGGGGCTCCCGCTGAGACCCAGTACTTC. It encodes CSARALTSGGAPAETQYF.

The CDR3 DNA is TGCGCCAGCAGGCTTAGCGGGGGGAACCAAGAGACCCAGTACTTC. This encodes CASRLSGGNQETQYF. The chain links TRBV4-1 to TRBJ2-5; 10 nucleotides line up with TRBD2. The CDR3 loop spans 15 amino acids. Per germline, CDR1 MGHRA and CDR2 YSYEKL. With V trimmed by 6 bases and J by 0 bases, 4 bases remained unmatched.

This clonotype was seen a few times. The V gene is TRBV5-1, the J gene TRBJ1-5, with D perhaps matching TRBD1 (5 bases). V dropped 0 bases and J dropped 4 bases, with 14 bases sitting between them. This CDR3 region has 16 residues. CDR1 and CDR2 (germline): SGHRS, YFSETQ. CDR3 residues: CASSLEGRDQNQPQHF. In DNA form, the CDR3 reads TGCGCCAGCAGCTTGGAGGGTAGGGACCAAAATCAGCCCCAGCATTTT.

The rearrangement links TRBV3-1 to TRBJ1-1; D not resolved. V was trimmed by 3 bases and J by 4 bases, leaving 12 bases between them. This CDR3 has 14 amino acids. Germline-derived CDR1 and CDR2 are LGHDT and YNNKEL (reference sequence). The CDR3 loop reads CASSHGGQFTEAFF. The DNA of the CDR3 is TGTGCCAGCAGCCACGGAGGGCAGTTCACTGAAGCTTTCTTT.